The 12 T cell receptor beta chains in this list originate from one sample, sequenced in a study of response to subunit inactivated influenza vaccine. TCRdb used MiXCR to reprocess the RT-PCR reads, holding one entry per CDR3 protein. The repertoire includes more than 500,000 distinct CDR3 sequences, about 11% of them detected once, and 9.5% to 11% sits in the top ten. In addition, the sample was reused for a study of T cells expressing NK-cell markers. That source adds: Researchers built TCR beta cDNA using 5'RACE template switching with UMIs.

Sequences were derived from PBMCs from blood, sampled on the day of vaccination. These receptors were taken from a man aged 50-60 years who received an inactivated influenza vaccine.

This clonotype has a handful of counts. This chain joins TRBV7-6 and TRBJ2-1, with 11 bases identical to TRBD2. Germline V CDR1 and CDR2: SGHVS, FNYEAQ. With V trimmed by 0 bases and J by 5 bases, 3 bases remained unmatched. The CDR3 runs to 16 residues. CDR3 bases: TGTGCCAGCAGCTTAGCAGCACTAGCGGGAGACAATGAGCAGTTCTTC. Protein sequence: CASSLAALAGDNEQFF.

V gene TRBV7-9 combines with J gene TRBJ1-1; no clear D gene. V shed 5 bases and J shed 1 base, with 8 bases lying between them. CDR3 length: 13 amino acids. The germline V gene has CDR1 SEHNR and CDR2 FQNEAQ (reference sequence). The DNA for the CDR3 is TGTGCCAGCAGCCATAGACAGAACACTGAAGCTTTCTTT. Encoded protein: CASSHRQNTEAFF.

CDR3 coding DNA: TGCGCCAGCAGCCAAGATGTGACAGGGGTCCGCAATGAGCAGTTCTTC. Encoded protein: CASSQDVTGVRNEQFF. V gene TRBV4-1 combines with J gene TRBJ2-1; 8 nucleotides align to TRBD1. The J segment lost 6 bases and the V segment lost 0 bases, leaving 7 bases of the junction unmatched. The CDR3 spans 16 residues. Germline CDR1 and CDR2: MGHRA and YSYEKL.

This clonotype came up many times. This chain uses TRBV24-1 with TRBJ2-1; D call uncertain. V was trimmed by 3 bases and J by 7 bases, leaving 15 bases between them. The CDR3 extends over 15 amino acids. CDR1 is KGHDR and CDR2 is SFDVKD in the germline V gene. CDR3 residues: CATSDPRVRPNEQFF. The CDR3 coding sequence is TGTGCCACCAGTGATCCAAGGGTTAGACCGAATGAGCAGTTCTTC.

This clonotype was seen more than once but under ten times. The J gene is TRBJ2-3, the V gene TRBV29-1; D is ambiguous. The CDR3 has 10 amino acids. V gave up 6 bases and J gave up 4 bases, with 5 bases separating them. Germline V lookup: CDR1 SQVTM, CDR2 ANQGSEA. The CDR3, as DNA: TGCAGCGTGGCACCAGATACGCAGTATTTT. Translated, it gives CSVAPDTQYF.

This clonotype has only a few counts. This sequence joins TRBV18 and TRBJ2-3; D may match TRBD1 or TRBD2 (5 bases each). The CDR3 totals 14 residues. In germline, CDR1 is KGHSH, CDR2 LQKENI. The V end lost 3 bases, the J end lost 10 bases, and 17 bases lay between the germline ends. CDR3 sequence reads: CASSPTPRGGPQYF. As DNA, the CDR3 is TGTGCCAGCTCACCGACCCCCCGGGGCGGACCGCAGTATTTT.

This clonotype was observed a handful of times. The genes are TRBV4-1 and TRBJ2-7; weak D call: TRBD1 (6 bases). CDR1 MGHRA and CDR2 YSYEKL come from the germline V gene. The CDR3 spans 16 residues. The ends were cut back, 1 base at V and 5 bases at J, with 18 bases in the middle. CDR3 region: CASSQVGAGDFNEQYF. The CDR3 DNA follows: TGCGCCAGCAGCCAAGTCGGGGCAGGGGATTTCAACGAGCAGTACTTC.

This clonotype was seen only a few times. This chain links TRBV5-1 with TRBJ2-6, with D tentatively TRBD2 (5 bases). V was clipped by 0 bases and J by 1 base, with 11 bases between them. The germline V gene encodes CDR1 SGHRS and CDR2 YFSETQ. The CDR3 length is 17 residues. This chain's CDR3 is CASSLGRLTSGANVLTF. The CDR3 nucleotides read TGCGCCAGCAGCTTGGGGCGACTAACATCTGGGGCCAACGTCCTGACTTTC.

This clonotype was seen a few times. The genes are TRBV6-2 or TRBV6-3 and TRBJ2-3, with 11 bases that match TRBD2. Per the germline V gene, CDR1 is MNHEY and CDR2 is SVGEGT. The CDR3 has 13 residues. V lost 6 bases and J lost 4; bases outside the gene matches: 0. The CDR3 nucleotides are TGTGCCAGCAGACTAGCGGGAGCAGATACGCAGTATTTT. It codes for CASRLAGADTQYF.

The rearrangement links TRBV13 to TRBJ2-1, with 7 bases lining up with TRBD2. This CDR3 comprises 15 residues. Germline CDR1 is PRHDT and CDR2 is FYEKMQ (reference sequence). Trimming at V came to 3 bases and at J to 4 bases, leaving 6 bases not matched to a gene. The CDR3 reads CASSFSRAGYNEQFF. The CDR3 DNA reads as TGTGCCAGCAGCTTTAGCCGAGCGGGGTACAATGAGCAGTTCTTC.

The rearrangement links TRBV10-3 to TRBJ2-7; D possibly matches TRBD1 or TRBD2 (5 bases each). The V end was cut by 6 bases, the J end by 0 bases, with 15 bases between. The CDR3 consists of 15 residues. Germline V gene lookup returns CDR1 ENHRY and CDR2 SYGVKD. CDR3 DNA sequence: TGTGCCATCAGGGCCCTCGGGACCCTCTCCTACGAGCAGTACTTC. This sequence encodes CAIRALGTLSYEQYF.

This clonotype was recorded a few times. J is TRBJ2-2 and V is TRBV5-6, with a possible D match to TRBD1 (6 bases). Germline V gene data show CDR1 as SGHDT and CDR2 as YYEEEE. V was clipped by 1 base and J by 2 bases, with 9 bases between them. The CDR3 has 15 residues. The CDR3 bases are TGTGCCAGCAGCTTGACAGGGATAAACACCGGGGAGCTGTTTTTT. Its translation is CASSLTGINTGELFF.